This T cell receptor beta chain was sequenced in a study of blood T cell repertoires in COVID-19 (dated by TCRdb to 2020 to 2021). About the investigation overall: Collaborator samples came from the United States, Italy and Spain and covered acute and convalescent phases of COVID-19. Where HLA class I and class II types were available, the types were taken from metadata supplied by the sample provider, not from assay-based typing. The repertoires were released in a freely available public database intended as a resource for research on the immune response to SARS-CoV-2. Deeply sampled blood TCRbeta repertoires from subjects exposed to, actively infected with, or recovered from COVID-19 were included in the dataset. The sample metadata nearly always contained a de-identified subject ID, COVID-19 status, age in years and sex. The samples were drawn from two sources: the first 160 participants of the ongoing ImmuneRACE study, and 1,254 subjects contributed by 6 global collaborators. The material from the prospective study consisted of cDNA or gDNA derived from T cells, B-cell-depleted T cells, or PBMCs. On the study overall, not on this receptor specifically: How much clinical and demographic metadata was included differed by source and by participant, and the metadata was provided uncurated.

CDR1 and CDR2, looked up from the germline V gene, are SQVTM and ANQGSEA. V gives up 1 base and J gives up 4 bases, and the segment between their germline ends measures 19 bases. There are 16 amino acids in the CDR3, from cysteine to phenylalanine inclusive. The entry retains the CDR3 DNA only, 48 bases that are in frame from base 1. As concerns this clone: There is no known antigen for this receptor. It has no much larger one-base neighbor in the sample; base qualities were not kept.

TCRbeta CDR3 regions were amplified from genomic DNA using the immunoSEQ Assay, a bias-controlled multiplex PCR. The published analysis was carried out like this. The number of nucleated cells in each sample was estimated by amplification of reference gene primers within the assay. To quantify the absolute abundance of each unique TCRbeta CDR3 rearrangement, sequence reads were collapsed and filtered. Productive Simpson clonality was computed per sample as the square root of Simpson's diversity index over productive rearrangements. TCRdb took this table from immuneACCESS and kept in-frame rearrangements with V and J called. Such tables lack part of the clones; where checked against another copy, unresolved V genes explain under half of the gap, and the rest is unexplained. For V, J and clone size, that table is used; D and trimming come from the DNA. This sample lists about 180,000 clones; 80% to 90% were detected once. The ten top clones hold 3.3% of the sample.

Each collaborating institution followed its own protocols to collect whole blood in K2EDTA tubes. For TCRbeta analysis, collaborators shipped samples as frozen whole blood, isolated PBMCs, or DNA extracted from either of those sample types. Sequencing was carried out using peripheral blood. This receptor was obtained from a man between 60 and 70 years old with acute or convalescent COVID-19. The rearrangement combines TRBV29-1 with TRBJ1-1; the D gene is perhaps TRBD1, on 5 matching bases. The DNA reads as follows: TGCAGCGTTGAAGGGGGGGGGAAGGTTGGGAGCACTGAAGCTTTCTTT. This gives the protein CSVEGGGKVGSTEAFF. With the rest looked up from the reference TRBV29-1 and TRBJ1-1 genes rather than sequenced, the full variable domain is SAVISQKPSRDICQRGTSLTIQCQVDSQVTMMFWYRQQPGQSLTLIATANQGSEATYESGFVIDKFPISRPNLTFSTLTVSNMSPEDSSIYLCSVEGGGKVGSTEAFFGQGTRLTVV.